This TCR beta chain emerged from a study of blood T cell repertoires in COVID-19. Trimming removed 1 base from V and 4 bases from J, with 11 bases in between. The germline gives CDR1 SGHRS, CDR2 YFSETQ. The CDR3 spans 14 residues. Using immunoSEQ multiplex PCR, the repertoire was profiled, and TCRdb retains in-frame clones only, with some absent. The table lists 190,000 or so clones, approximately 87% of them singletons. This sequence joins TRBV5-1 and TRBJ1-2; unclear D gene. This clonotype was sampled from a man aged 55 to 70 who had recovered from COVID-19. Sequencing was carried out using peripheral blood. The CDR3, as DNA: TGCGCCAGCAGCTTGACAAACCCCATCTATGGCTACACCTTC. It translates to CASSLTNPIYGYTF.